These 32 T cell receptor beta chains were all obtained from the same sample, sequenced in a study of T cells in Graves' hyperthyroidism and ophthalmopathy. There were TCR beta CDR3 regions amplified from RNA transcripts. First-round RT-PCR targeting the TCR CDR3 was performed with the HTBI primer set. TCRdb fed the multiplex PCR reads into MiXCR, producing one record per CDR3 protein. Here the sample spans around 190,000 distinct CDR3 sequences, about 15% being singletons. Input material: blood. Receptor source: a woman aged 45-65 years with Graves' hyperthyroidism.

The J gene is TRBJ2-1, the V gene TRBV12-3 or TRBV12-4; D perhaps matches TRBD2 (6 bases). Trimming removed 6 bases from V and 5 bases from J, with 11 bases in between. The CDR3 extends over 13 amino acids. The DNA for the CDR3 is TGTGCCAGCAGCGGGACTTTCCACAATGAGCAGTTCTTC. This translates into CASSGTFHNEQFF.

In its sample, this clonotype was seen many times. The chain carries TRBV18 and TRBJ2-7, with 8 bases aligning to TRBD2. The length of the CDR3 is 14 residues. Germline lookup yields CDR1 KGHSH and CDR2 LQKENI. Germline trimming cut 4 bases from V and 3 bases from J; bases unmatched to any gene: 5. The CDR3 bases are TGTGCCAGCTCACGGGGTAGCGGGAACTACGAGCAGTACTTC. Its protein is CASSRGSGNYEQYF.

J is TRBJ2-3 and V is TRBV28; D call uncertain. CDR1 is MDHEN and CDR2 is SYDVKM in the germline V gene. The CDR3 extends over 10 amino acids. The V gene lost 8 bases and the J gene lost 6 bases, with 6 bases spanning the gap. The chain's CDR3 is CASFGDTQYF. In DNA, the CDR3 is TGTGCCAGCTTCGGGGATACGCAGTATTTT.

In its sample, this clonotype was seen many times. V is TRBV2 and J is TRBJ1-5; D might be TRBD1 (5 bases). CDR1 SNHLY and CDR2 FYNNEI come from the germline V gene. This CDR3 is built from 15 residues. V lost 3 bases and J lost 1, with 10 bases in between. In DNA, the CDR3 is TGTGCCAGCAGTGACGGGACTTGGAGCAATCAGCCCCAGCATTTT. Its translation is CASSDGTWSNQPQHF.

This clonotype showed up many times. V usage is TRBV7-3 and J usage is TRBJ2-3, with 9 bases aligning to TRBD2. The CDR3 is 17 residues long. In germline, CDR1 is SGHTA, CDR2 FQGTGA. V dropped 0 bases and J dropped 4; count of bases not matched to a gene: 8. In DNA form, the CDR3 reads TGTGCCAGCAGCTTAACGGGAGAGGTAGCGGGAGCAGATACGCAGTATTTT. Translation: CASSLTGEVAGADTQYF.

V usage is TRBV25-1 and J usage is TRBJ2-3; no clear D gene. V lost 5 bases and J 8 bases, leaving 8 bases between the germline ends. Germline CDR1 and CDR2: MGHDK and SYGVNS. CDR3 length: 11 amino acids. Here the CDR3 reads CASSSAATQYF. The CDR3 DNA is TGTGCCAGCAGTTCCGCCGCTACGCAGTATTTT.

In its sample, this clonotype was seen many times. The chain couples TRBV20-1 to TRBJ2-3, with 12 bases identical to TRBD2. The junction had 6 bases not matched to a gene; V was cut back by 4 bases and J by 4 bases. Per the germline V gene, CDR1 is DFQATT and CDR2 is SNEGSKA (reference sequence). The CDR3 is 15 amino acids. The CDR3 reads CSAMVTSGSSDTQYF. CDR3 coding DNA: TGCAGTGCTATGGTGACTAGCGGGAGTTCAGATACGCAGTATTTT.

The table lists this clonotype with many counts. The genes are TRBV2 and TRBJ2-3; 10 positions agree with TRBD2. This CDR3 is 15 amino acids long. Germline V CDR1 and CDR2: SNHLY, FYNNEI. V gave up 7 bases and J gave up 2 bases; unmatched junction bases: 6. The CDR3 spells CASIRLAGFTDTQYF. As DNA, the CDR3 is TGTGCCAGCATCAGACTAGCGGGCTTCACAGATACGCAGTATTTT.

This clonotype was recorded many times. The gene calls are TRBV2 and TRBJ2-1, with D maybe TRBD2 (5 bases). Trimming took 6 bases from V and 8 from J, leaving 8 bases between them. CDR1 and CDR2 (germline): SNHLY, FYNNEI. CDR3 length: 11 residues. This CDR3 reads CASRDGDEQFF. The CDR3 nucleotides read TGTGCCAGCAGAGACGGGGATGAGCAGTTCTTC.

The genes are TRBV5-4 and TRBJ2-2, with TRBD1 identical over 7 bases. Per germline, CDR1 SGHNT and CDR2 YYREEE (reference sequence). The junction had 3 bases not matched to a gene; V was cut back by 4 bases and J by 0 bases. The CDR3 contains 15 residues. The CDR3 region is CASSLDRTNTGELFF. The CDR3 bases are TGTGCCAGCAGCCTGGACAGGACGAACACCGGGGAGCTGTTTTTT.

This clonotype was counted a few times. J is TRBJ1-4 and V is TRBV7-2, with D unresolved. V shed 1 base and J shed 1 base, with 7 bases lying between them. This CDR3 has 15 residues. Per germline, CDR1 SGHTA and CDR2 FQGNSA. In DNA form, the CDR3 reads TGTGCCAGCAGCTTAGGGGGTAGAACTAATGAAAAACTGTTTTTT. The encoded protein is CASSLGGRTNEKLFF. Combining the CDR3 with reference TRBV7-2 and TRBJ1-4 gives the whole variable domain GAGVSQSPSNKVTEKGKDVELRCDPISGHTALYWYRQSLGQGLEFLIYFQGNSAPDKSGLPSDRFSAERTGGSVSTLTIQRTQQEDSAVYLCASSLGGRTNEKLFFGSGTQLSVL.

This clonotype was seen repeatedly, ten times or more. This chain links TRBV6-1 with TRBJ2-7; 10 bases fit TRBD1. The V segment lost 6 bases and the J segment 1 base; nucleotides outside the gene matches: 3. The CDR3 has 14 amino acids. The germline V gene has CDR1 MNHNS and CDR2 SASEGT. The CDR3 bases are TGTGCCAGCAGGACAGGGGGCGGATCCTACGAGCAGTACTTC. This translates into CASRTGGGSYEQYF.

This chain uses TRBV30 with TRBJ2-1; 11 bases agree with TRBD2. This CDR3 has 15 amino acids. The J segment lost 3 bases and the V segment lost 3 bases, leaving 4 bases of the junction unmatched. CDR1 and CDR2 (germline): GTSNPN, SVGIG (reference sequence). CDR3 amino acids: CAWRATSGNYNEQFF. CDR3 DNA sequence: TGTGCCTGGAGAGCGACTAGCGGGAACTACAATGAGCAGTTCTTC.

About this clonotype: With a much larger clone just one base away, this may be a read error. The chain employs TRBV28 and TRBJ2-3, with D possibly TRBD2 on 6 matching bases. V lost 5 bases and J 14 bases, leaving 14 bases between the germline ends. The CDR3 contains 11 residues. Germline-derived CDR1 and CDR2 are MDHEN and SYDVKM. CDR3 in DNA: TGTGCCAGCAGTGCCAGCAGGCGGGGGTATTTT. Translated: CASSASRRGYF.

This clonotype was observed at least ten times. The J gene is TRBJ1-5, the V gene TRBV10-3; D is undetermined. This CDR3 spans 13 amino acids. Germline CDR1 and CDR2: ENHRY and SYGVKD. Trimming stripped 3 bases from V and 0 bases from J, with 3 bases between. The CDR3, as DNA: TGTGCCATCAGTGACTCTAGCAATCAGCCCCAGCATTTT. Protein product: CAISDSSNQPQHF.

This clonotype was found a few times. The chain recombines TRBV5-1 with TRBJ1-1; D is unresolved. V was shortened by 5 bases and J by 1 base, with 6 bases between the two germline ends. Germline values: CDR1 SGHRS, CDR2 YFSETQ. This CDR3 has 12 amino acids. This CDR3 reads CASRGWNTEAFF. The DNA of the CDR3 is TGCGCCAGCAGGGGATGGAACACTGAAGCTTTCTTT.

There are many counts of this clonotype. The rearrangement uses TRBV2 and TRBJ1-2; 8 bases are a match to TRBD1. The junction had 9 bases not matched to a gene; V was cut back by 0 bases and J by 6 bases. Germline V CDR1 and CDR2: SNHLY, FYNNEI. This CDR3 comprises 16 residues. The CDR3 loop is CASSEARAGGGDGYTF. The CDR3 nucleotides are TGTGCCAGCAGTGAAGCGCGGGCAGGGGGCGGCGATGGCTACACCTTC.

This clonotype has a count of ten or more. The chain recombines TRBV7-2 with TRBJ2-5; TRBD2 matches at 7 bases. There are 15 residues in the CDR3. V shed 2 bases and J 5 bases; nucleotides not matched to a gene: 8. The germline V gene encodes CDR1 SGHTA and CDR2 FQGNSA. The CDR3 nucleotides read TGTGCCAGCAGCTTAACGGCGGGAGCTGGGGAGACCCAGTACTTC. This codes for CASSLTAGAGETQYF. The full variable domain, with the rest looked up from reference TRBV7-2 and TRBJ2-5, is GAGVSQSPSNKVTEKGKDVELRCDPISGHTALYWYRQSLGQGLEFLIYFQGNSAPDKSGLPSDRFSAERTGGSVSTLTIQRTQQEDSAVYLCASSLTAGAGETQYFGPGTRLLVL.

V usage is TRBV5-4 and J usage is TRBJ2-3; 9 nucleotides match TRBD2. The CDR3 runs 15 residues. Germline loops: CDR1 SGHNT, CDR2 YYREEE (reference sequence). V trimming: 4 bases; J trimming: 4 bases; junction bases outside the gene matches: 7. CDR3 region: CASSNAGGPPDTQYF. The CDR3 DNA is TGTGCCAGCAGCAACGCGGGAGGGCCTCCAGATACGCAGTATTTT.

This clonotype was seen only once. The chain links TRBV7-9 to TRBJ2-7; D not resolved. Germline CDR1 is SEHNR and CDR2 is FQNEAQ (reference sequence). The CDR3 has 14 amino acids. V dropped 1 base and J dropped 6 bases, with 13 bases sitting between them. The CDR3 DNA is TGTGCCAGCAGCTTAGGACGGATTACGACCGAGCAGTACTTC. Protein product: CASSLGRITTEQYF.

Ten or more counts support this clonotype. This chain uses TRBV27 with TRBJ2-7; the match to TRBD2 covers 9 bases. V shed 6 bases and J 1 base; nucleotides not matched to a gene: 13. The germline gives CDR1 MNHEY, CDR2 SMNVEV (reference sequence). The CDR3 is 17 amino acids. The CDR3 DNA is TGTGCCAGCAGCTCCCGGGGTAGCGGGAGACTGTCCTACGAGCAGTACTTC. It codes for CASSSRGSGRLSYEQYF.

This clonotype turned up a few times. This sequence may be a read error, since a much larger clone differs from it by one base. The chain carries TRBV7-2 and TRBJ2-3; 12 nucleotides agree with TRBD2. Germline V lookup: CDR1 SGHTA, CDR2 FQGNSA. Germline trimming cut 4 bases from V and 2 bases from J; bases unmatched to any gene: 1. The CDR3 sequence is 15 residues long. CDR3 amino acids: CASSWTSGTTDTQYF. The CDR3 DNA is TGTGCCAGCAGCTGGACTAGCGGGACCACAGATACGCAGTATTTT.

This clonotype was picked up many times. The chain has TRBV3-1 and TRBJ2-7; 11 nucleotides agree with TRBD1. Trimming at V came to 8 bases and at J to 5 bases, leaving 5 bases not matched to a gene. This CDR3 has 13 residues. Germline CDR1 LGHDT, CDR2 YNNKEL (reference sequence). CDR3 DNA sequence: TGTGCCAGCGGGAGGACAGGGGGCCACGAGCAGTACTTC. Protein: CASGRTGGHEQYF.

This clonotype was seen many times. The chain is built from TRBV11-2 and TRBJ1-1, with D possibly being TRBD1 (5 bases). Germline CDR1 and CDR2: SGHAT and FQNNGV. Trimming removed 0 bases from V and 4 bases from J, with 12 bases in between. The length of the CDR3 is 15 residues. The CDR3 nucleotides read TGTGCCAGCAGCTTAGAAAGAGGGGCGCTCACTGAAGCTTTCTTT. It specifies CASSLERGALTEAFF.

This clonotype appeared many times. The chain links TRBV7-2 to TRBJ1-2; TRBD1 matches at 7 bases. CDR1 and CDR2 (germline): SGHTA, FQGNSA. V was clipped by 0 bases and J by 7 bases; unmatched bases: 8. This CDR3 is 15 amino acids long. The CDR3 DNA follows: TGTGCCAGCAGCTTAGCAGGGACAGCGGTTCCTGGCTACACCTTC. Protein: CASSLAGTAVPGYTF.

The rearrangement links TRBV7-7 to TRBJ2-1; 7 nucleotides line up with TRBD2. Germline CDR1 SSHAT, CDR2 FNYEAQ (reference sequence). This CDR3 region has 11 residues. CDR3 amino acids: CASGSGNEQFF. For the CDR3, the DNA is TGTGCTAGCGGGTCCGGGAATGAGCAGTTCTTC.

The table lists this clonotype with many counts. CDR3 sequence (DNA): TGTGCCAGCAGCGCCTCTAGCGAAGATAGCACAGATACGCAGTATTTT. Protein sequence: CASSASSEDSTDTQYF. The chain employs TRBV13 and TRBJ2-3; tentative D call: TRBD2 (6 bases). Trimming left V 5 bases short and J 0 bases short, with 15 bases between. Germline V gene data show CDR1 as PRHDT and CDR2 as FYEKMQ (reference sequence). This CDR3 comprises 16 residues.

The gene calls are TRBV4-1 and TRBJ2-1; the D gene is possibly TRBD2 (6 bases). The germline gives CDR1 MGHRA, CDR2 YSYEKL. The germline V and J ends were trimmed by 6 bases and 4 bases, with 19 bases remaining between them. The CDR3 is 16 amino acids. The CDR3 sequence: CASRQLAGPLYNEQFF. The CDR3 DNA reads TGCGCCAGCAGACAATTGGCGGGGCCTCTTTACAATGAGCAGTTCTTC.

The chain uses TRBV5-1 and TRBJ2-1; TRBD2 matches 7 bases. This CDR3 has 15 amino acids. In germline, CDR1 is SGHRS, CDR2 YFSETQ. Trimming removed 4 bases from V and 0 bases from J; junction bases left unmatched: 4. CDR3 coding DNA: TGCGCCAGCAGCCGGGTAGCGGGCTCCTACAATGAGCAGTTCTTC. It specifies CASSRVAGSYNEQFF.

This clonotype has a handful of counts. The V gene is TRBV13, the J gene TRBJ1-2; D is undetermined. Between the trimmed V and J ends, which lost 0 bases and 7 bases, there was a span of 15 bases. CDR1 is PRHDT, CDR2 FYEKMQ, per germline (reference sequence). The CDR3 runs to 15 residues. The chain's CDR3 is CASSLGDRAAAGYTF. In DNA, the CDR3 is TGTGCCAGCAGCTTAGGAGATCGGGCGGCGGCTGGCTACACCTTC.

This chain uses TRBV20-1 with TRBJ2-3, with D possibly matching TRBD2 (6 bases). CDR1 and CDR2 from the germline V gene are DFQATT and SNEGSKA (reference sequence). Trimming took off 6 bases at V and 4 bases at J, with 23 bases between the two ends. The CDR3 extends over 16 amino acids. CDR3 DNA: TGCAGTGCCAGCGCGCTGGGCGGGAACCCGTCAGATACGCAGTATTTT. Translated, it gives CSASALGGNPSDTQYF.

As for this clonotype: With a much larger clone just one base away, this may be a read error. The genes are TRBV7-9 and TRBJ1-1; D may be TRBD1 (5 bases). Deletions cut 8 bases from V and 1 base from J, with 8 bases between. CDR1 SEHNR and CDR2 FQNEAQ come from the germline V gene (reference sequence). The CDR3 runs 12 residues. The CDR3 protein is CASGGENTEAFF. CDR3 coding DNA: TGTGCCAGCGGGGGGGAGAACACTGAAGCTTTCTTT.